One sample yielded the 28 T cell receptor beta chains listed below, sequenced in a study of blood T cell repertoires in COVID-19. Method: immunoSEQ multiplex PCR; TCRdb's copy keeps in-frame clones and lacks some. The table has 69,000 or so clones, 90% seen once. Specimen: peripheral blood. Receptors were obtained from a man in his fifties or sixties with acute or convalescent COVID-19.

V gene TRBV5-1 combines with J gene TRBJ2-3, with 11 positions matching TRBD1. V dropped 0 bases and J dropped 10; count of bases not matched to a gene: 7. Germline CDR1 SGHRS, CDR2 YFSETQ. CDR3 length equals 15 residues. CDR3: CASSLEGTGGIPQYF. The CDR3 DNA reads TGCGCCAGCAGCTTGGAGGGGACAGGGGGGATACCGCAGTATTTT.

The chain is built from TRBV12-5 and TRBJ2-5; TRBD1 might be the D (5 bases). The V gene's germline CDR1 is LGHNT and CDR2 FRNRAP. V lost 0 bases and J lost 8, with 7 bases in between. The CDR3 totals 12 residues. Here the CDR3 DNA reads TGTGCTAGTGGTTTGGTCCAGGGTACCCAGTACTTC. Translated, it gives CASGLVQGTQYF.

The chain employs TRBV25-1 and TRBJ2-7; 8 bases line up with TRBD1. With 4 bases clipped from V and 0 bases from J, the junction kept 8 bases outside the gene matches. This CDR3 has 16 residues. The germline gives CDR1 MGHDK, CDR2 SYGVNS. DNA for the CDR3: TGTGCCAGCAGTGCCCCGGGACAGGCGAGCTCCTACGAGCAGTACTTC. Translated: CASSAPGQASSYEQYF.

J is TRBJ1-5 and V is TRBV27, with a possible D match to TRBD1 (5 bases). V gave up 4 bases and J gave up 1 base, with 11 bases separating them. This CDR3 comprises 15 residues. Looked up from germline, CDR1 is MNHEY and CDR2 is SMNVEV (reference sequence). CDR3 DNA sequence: TGTGCCAGCAGTTCCAGGGATGGGAGCAATCAGCCCCAGCATTTT. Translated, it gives CASSSRDGSNQPQHF.

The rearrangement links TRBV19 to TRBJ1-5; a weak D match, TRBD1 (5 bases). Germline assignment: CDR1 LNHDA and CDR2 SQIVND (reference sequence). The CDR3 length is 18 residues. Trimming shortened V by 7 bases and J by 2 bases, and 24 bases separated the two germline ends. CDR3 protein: CASTPQPQGFLGNQPQHF. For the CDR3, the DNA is TGTGCCAGTACCCCACAGCCCCAGGGTTTTCTAGGCAATCAGCCCCAGCATTTT.

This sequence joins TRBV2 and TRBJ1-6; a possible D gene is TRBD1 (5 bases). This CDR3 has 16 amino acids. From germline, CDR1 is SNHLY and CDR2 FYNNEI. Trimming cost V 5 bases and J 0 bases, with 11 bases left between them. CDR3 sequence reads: CASSYRPHSYNSPLHF. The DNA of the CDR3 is TGTGCCAGCAGTTACAGGCCCCACTCCTATAATTCACCCCTCCACTTT.

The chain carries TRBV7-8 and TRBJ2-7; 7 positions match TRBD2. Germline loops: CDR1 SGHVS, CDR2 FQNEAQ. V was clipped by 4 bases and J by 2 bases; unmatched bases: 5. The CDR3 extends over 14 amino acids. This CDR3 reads CASSSTSATYEQYF. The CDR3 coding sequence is TGTGCCAGCAGCTCCACTAGCGCCACCTACGAGCAGTACTTC.

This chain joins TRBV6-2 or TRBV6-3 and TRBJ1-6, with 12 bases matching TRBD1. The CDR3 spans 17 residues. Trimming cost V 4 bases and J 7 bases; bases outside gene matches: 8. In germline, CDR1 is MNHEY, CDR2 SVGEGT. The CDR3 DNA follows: TGTGCCAGCAGTTCCTTTCCGGGACAGGGGGCGAATTCACCCCTCCACTTT. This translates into CASSSFPGQGANSPLHF.

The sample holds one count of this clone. The CDR3 spells CASSLRDRVMESGRAQETQYF. CDR3 DNA: TGTGCCAGCAGTCTCCGGGACAGGGTAATGGAGAGCGGGAGGGCCCAAGAGACCCAGTACTTC. The chain employs TRBV6-2 or TRBV6-3 and TRBJ2-5; TRBD2 is a possible D gene (10 bases). This CDR3 spans 21 amino acids. Trimming left V 5 bases short and J 1 base short, with 32 bases between. Germline CDR1 MNHEY, CDR2 SVGEGT.

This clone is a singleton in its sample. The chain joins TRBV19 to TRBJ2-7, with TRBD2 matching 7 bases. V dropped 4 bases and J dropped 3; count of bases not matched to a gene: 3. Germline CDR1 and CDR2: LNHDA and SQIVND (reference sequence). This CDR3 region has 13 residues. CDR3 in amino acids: CASSTASGYEQYF. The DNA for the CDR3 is TGTGCCAGTAGTACCGCTAGCGGCTACGAGCAGTACTTC.

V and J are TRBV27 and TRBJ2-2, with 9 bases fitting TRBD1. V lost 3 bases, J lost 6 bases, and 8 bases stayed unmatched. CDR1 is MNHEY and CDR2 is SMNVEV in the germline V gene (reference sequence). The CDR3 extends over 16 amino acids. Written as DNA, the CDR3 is TGTGCCAGCAGTTTCCTAAGACAGGGGGGGTCCGGGGAGCTGTTTTTT. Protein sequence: CASSFLRQGGSGELFF.

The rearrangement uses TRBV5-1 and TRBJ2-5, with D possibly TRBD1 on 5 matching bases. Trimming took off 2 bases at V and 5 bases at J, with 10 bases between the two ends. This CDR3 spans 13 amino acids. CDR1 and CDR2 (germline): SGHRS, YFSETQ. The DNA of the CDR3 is TGCGCCAGCAGCTTTTCAGGGCACGAGACCCAGTACTTC. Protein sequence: CASSFSGHETQYF. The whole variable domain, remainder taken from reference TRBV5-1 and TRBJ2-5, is KAGVTQTPRYLIKTRGQQVTLSCSPISGHRSVSWYQQTPGQGLQFLFEYFSETQRNKGNFPGRFSGRQFSNSRSEMNVSTLELGDSALYLCASSFSGHETQYFGPGTRLLVL.

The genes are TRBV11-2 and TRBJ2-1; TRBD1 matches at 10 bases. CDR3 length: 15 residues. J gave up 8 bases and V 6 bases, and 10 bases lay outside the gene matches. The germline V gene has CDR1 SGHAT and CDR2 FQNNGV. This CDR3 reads CASRPPGQGIHEQFF. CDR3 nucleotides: TGTGCCAGCAGGCCTCCGGGACAGGGGATTCATGAGCAGTTCTTC.

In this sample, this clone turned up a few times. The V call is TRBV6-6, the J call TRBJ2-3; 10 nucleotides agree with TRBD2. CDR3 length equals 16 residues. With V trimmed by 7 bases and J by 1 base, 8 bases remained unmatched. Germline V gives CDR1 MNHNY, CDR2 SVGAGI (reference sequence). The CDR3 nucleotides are TGTGCCAGCACCACTACCGGGACTAGCGGCACAGATACGCAGTATTTT. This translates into CASTTTGTSGTDTQYF.

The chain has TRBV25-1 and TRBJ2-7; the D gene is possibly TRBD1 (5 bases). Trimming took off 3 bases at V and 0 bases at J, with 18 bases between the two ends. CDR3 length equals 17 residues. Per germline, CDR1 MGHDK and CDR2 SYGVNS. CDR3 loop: CASSDPQTDPSSYEQYF. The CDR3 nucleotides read TGTGCCAGCAGTGATCCCCAGACAGACCCAAGCTCCTACGAGCAGTACTTC.

CDR3 protein: CASKGTGGGHEQYF. In nucleotides, the CDR3 is TGCGCCAGCAAGGGGACCGGAGGGGGCCACGAGCAGTACTTC. V gene TRBV10-1 combines with J gene TRBJ2-7; maybe TRBD1 (7 bases). CDR3 length: 14 residues. V lost 7 bases, J lost 5 bases, and 18 bases lay in between. Germline values: CDR1 WNHNN, CDR2 SYGVQD (reference sequence).

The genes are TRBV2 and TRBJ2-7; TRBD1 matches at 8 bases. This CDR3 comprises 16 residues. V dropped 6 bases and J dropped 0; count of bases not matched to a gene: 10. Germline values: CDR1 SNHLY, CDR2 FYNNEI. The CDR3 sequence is CASSRPWDRPSYEQYF. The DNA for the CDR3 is TGTGCCAGCAGCCGACCTTGGGACAGGCCCTCCTACGAGCAGTACTTC.

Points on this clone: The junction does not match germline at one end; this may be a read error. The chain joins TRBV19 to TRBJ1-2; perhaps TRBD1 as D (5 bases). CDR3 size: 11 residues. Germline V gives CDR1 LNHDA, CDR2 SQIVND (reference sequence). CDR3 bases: TGTGCCAGTAGTATGGGGATGGGGACTTTCTTC. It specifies CASSMGMGTFF.

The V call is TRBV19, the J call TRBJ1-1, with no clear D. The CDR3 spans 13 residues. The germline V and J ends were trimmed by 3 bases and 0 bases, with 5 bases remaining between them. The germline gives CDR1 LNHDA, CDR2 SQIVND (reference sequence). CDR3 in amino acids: CASSIGMNTEAFF. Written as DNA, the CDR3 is TGTGCCAGTAGTATCGGGATGAACACTGAAGCTTTCTTT.

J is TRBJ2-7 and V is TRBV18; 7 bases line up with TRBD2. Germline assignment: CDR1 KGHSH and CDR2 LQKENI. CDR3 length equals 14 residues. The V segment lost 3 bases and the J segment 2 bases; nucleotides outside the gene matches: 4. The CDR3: CASSPGGSPYEQYF. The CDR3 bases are TGTGCCAGCTCACCTGGCGGGAGTCCCTACGAGCAGTACTTC.

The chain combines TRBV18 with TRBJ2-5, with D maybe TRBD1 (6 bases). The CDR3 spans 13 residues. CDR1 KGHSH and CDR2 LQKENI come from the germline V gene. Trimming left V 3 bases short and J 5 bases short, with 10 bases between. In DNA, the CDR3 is TGTGCCAGCTCACCTCAGGGGCAGGAGACCCAGTACTTC. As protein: CASSPQGQETQYF.

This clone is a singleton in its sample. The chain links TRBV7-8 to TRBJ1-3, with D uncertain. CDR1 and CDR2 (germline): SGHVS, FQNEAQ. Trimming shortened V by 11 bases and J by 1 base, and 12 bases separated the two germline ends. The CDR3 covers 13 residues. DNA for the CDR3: TGTGCCGTTCGACTGTTATCTGGAAACACCATATATTTT. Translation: CAVRLLSGNTIYF.

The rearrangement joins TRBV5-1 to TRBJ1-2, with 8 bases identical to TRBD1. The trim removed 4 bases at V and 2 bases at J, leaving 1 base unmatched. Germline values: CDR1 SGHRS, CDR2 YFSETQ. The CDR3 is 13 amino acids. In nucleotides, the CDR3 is TGCGCCAGCAGCCCAGGGGGCAACTATGGCTACACCTTC. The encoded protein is CASSPGGNYGYTF.

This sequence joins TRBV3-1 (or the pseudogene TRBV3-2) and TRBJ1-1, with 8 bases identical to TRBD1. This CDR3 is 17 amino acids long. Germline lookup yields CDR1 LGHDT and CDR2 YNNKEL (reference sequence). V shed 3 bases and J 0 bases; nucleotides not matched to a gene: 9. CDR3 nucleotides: TGTGCCAGCAGCCACGAAACCAGGGGGCCGATGAACACTGAAGCTTTCTTT. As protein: CASSHETRGPMNTEAFF.

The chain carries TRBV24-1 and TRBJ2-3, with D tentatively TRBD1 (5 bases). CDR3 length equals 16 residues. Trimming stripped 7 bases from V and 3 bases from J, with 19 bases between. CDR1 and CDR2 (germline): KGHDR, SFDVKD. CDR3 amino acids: CATRLRAGLRTDTQYF. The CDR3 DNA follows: TGTGCCACCAGACTCAGGGCAGGGTTGAGGACAGATACGCAGTATTTT.

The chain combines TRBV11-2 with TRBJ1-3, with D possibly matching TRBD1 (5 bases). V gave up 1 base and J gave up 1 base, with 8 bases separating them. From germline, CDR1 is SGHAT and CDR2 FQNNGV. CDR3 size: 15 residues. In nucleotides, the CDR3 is TGTGCCAGCAGCTTAGGAACAGGATCTGGAAACACCATATATTTT. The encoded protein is CASSLGTGSGNTIYF.

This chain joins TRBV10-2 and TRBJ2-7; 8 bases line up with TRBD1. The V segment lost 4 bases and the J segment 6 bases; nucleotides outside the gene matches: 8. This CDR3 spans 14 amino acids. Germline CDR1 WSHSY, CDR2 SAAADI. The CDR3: CASSGGRGRPEQYF. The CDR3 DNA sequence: TGCGCCAGCAGTGGTGGCAGGGGGCGACCCGAGCAGTACTTC.

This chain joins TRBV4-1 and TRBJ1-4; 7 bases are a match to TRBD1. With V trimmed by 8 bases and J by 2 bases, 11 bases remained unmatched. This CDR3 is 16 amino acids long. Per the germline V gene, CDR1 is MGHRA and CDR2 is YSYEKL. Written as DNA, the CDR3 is TGCGCCAGCGCCGCGACAGGGAGAATCACTAATGAAAAACTGTTTTTT. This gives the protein CASAATGRITNEKLFF.